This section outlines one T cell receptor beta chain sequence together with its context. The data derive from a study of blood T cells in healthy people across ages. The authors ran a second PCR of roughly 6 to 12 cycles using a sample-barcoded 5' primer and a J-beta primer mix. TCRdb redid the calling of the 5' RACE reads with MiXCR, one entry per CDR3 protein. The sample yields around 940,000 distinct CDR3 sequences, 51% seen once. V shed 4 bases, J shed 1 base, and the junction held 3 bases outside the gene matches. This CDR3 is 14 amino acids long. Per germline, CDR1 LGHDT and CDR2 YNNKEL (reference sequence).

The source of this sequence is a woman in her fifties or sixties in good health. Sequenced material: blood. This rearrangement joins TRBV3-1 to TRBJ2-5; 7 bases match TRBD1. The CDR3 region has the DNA TGTGCCAGCAGCCGAAGGACAGGCCAAGAGACCCAGTACTTC. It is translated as CASSRRTGQETQYF.